This note documents a single T cell receptor beta chain sequence. Authors of the study amplified TCR beta CDR3 regions from RNA transcripts. Initially, a first-round RT-PCR of the TCR CDR3 employed the HTBI primer set. TCRdb called the multiplex PCR reads again in MiXCR, with one record for every CDR3 protein. The sample has around 340,000 distinct CDR3 sequences; 15% to 20% are singletons. The germline V gene encodes CDR1 SEHNR and CDR2 FQNEAQ (reference sequence). The length of the CDR3 is 16 residues. Unmatched junction bases numbered 8, after V lost 5 bases and J lost 0 bases. This entry is derived from a study of T cells in Graves' hyperthyroidism and ophthalmopathy. Study overall: The initial diagnosis was the point when peripheral blood was collected, ahead of any treatment.

Material: blood. This TCR derives from a woman in her 50s with Graves' hyperthyroidism. V usage is TRBV7-9 and J usage is TRBJ2-3; 7 bases line up with TRBD2. The CDR3 reads CASSRSSSGSTDTQYF. The CDR3 DNA sequence: TGTGCCAGCAGCCGGTCCTCTAGCGGTAGCACAGATACGCAGTATTTT.